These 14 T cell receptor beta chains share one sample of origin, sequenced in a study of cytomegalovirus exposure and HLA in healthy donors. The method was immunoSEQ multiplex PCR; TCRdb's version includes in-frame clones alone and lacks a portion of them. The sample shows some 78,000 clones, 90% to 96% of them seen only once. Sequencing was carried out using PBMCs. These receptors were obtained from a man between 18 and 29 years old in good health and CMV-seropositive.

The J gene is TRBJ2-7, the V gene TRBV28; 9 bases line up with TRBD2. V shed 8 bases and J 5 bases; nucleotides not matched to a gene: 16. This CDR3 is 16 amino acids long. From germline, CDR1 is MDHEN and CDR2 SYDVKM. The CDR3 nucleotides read TGTGCCAGCGGTTCGTTGCGGGAGGGCCCTGTCGACGAGCAGTACTTC. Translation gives CASGSLREGPVDEQYF.

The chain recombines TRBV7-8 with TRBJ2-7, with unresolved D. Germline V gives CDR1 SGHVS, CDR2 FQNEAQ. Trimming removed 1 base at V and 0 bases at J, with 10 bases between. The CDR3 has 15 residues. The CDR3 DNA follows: TGTGCCAGCAGCTTAGACCCAGCGAGCTCCTACGAGCAGTACTTC. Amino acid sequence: CASSLDPASSYEQYF. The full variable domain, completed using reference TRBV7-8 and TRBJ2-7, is GAGVSQSPRYKVAKRGQDVALRCDPISGHVSLFWYQQALGQGPEFLTYFQNEAQLDKSGLPSDRFFAERPEGSVSTLKIQRTQQEDSAVYLCASSLDPASSYEQYFGPGTRLTVT.

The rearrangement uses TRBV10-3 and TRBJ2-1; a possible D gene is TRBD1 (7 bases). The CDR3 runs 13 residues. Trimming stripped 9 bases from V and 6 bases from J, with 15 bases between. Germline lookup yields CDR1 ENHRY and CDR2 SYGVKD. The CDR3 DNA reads TGTGCCATGGGCCAGGGGGGTATCAATGAGCAGTTCTTC. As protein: CAMGQGGINEQFF.

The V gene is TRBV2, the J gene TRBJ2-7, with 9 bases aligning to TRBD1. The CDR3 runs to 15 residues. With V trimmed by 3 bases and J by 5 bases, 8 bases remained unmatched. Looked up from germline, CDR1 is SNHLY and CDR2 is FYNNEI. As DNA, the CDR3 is TGTGCCAGCAGTGATTGGGACAGGGTGGGGCACGAGCAGTACTTC. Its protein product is CASSDWDRVGHEQYF.

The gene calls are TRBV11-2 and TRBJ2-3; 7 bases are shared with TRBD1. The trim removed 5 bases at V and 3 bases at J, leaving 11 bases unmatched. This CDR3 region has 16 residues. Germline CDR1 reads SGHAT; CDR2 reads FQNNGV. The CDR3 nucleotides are TGTGCCAGCAGCACCCGGGACAGCGGACAGACAGATACGCAGTATTTT. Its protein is CASSTRDSGQTDTQYF.

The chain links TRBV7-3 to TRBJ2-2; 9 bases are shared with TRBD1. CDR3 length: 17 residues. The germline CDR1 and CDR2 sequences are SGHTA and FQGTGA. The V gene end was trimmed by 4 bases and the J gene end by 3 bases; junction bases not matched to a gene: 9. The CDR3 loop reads CASSSDGQGFDTGELFF. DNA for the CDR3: TGTGCCAGCAGCTCCGATGGACAGGGGTTCGACACCGGGGAGCTGTTTTTT.

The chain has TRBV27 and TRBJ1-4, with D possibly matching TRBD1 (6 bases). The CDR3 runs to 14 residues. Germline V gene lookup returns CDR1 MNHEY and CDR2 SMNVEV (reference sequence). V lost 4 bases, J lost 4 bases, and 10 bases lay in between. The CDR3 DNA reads TGTGCCAGCAGTTCGGACAGACGTAATGAAAAACTGTTTTTT. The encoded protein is CASSSDRRNEKLFF.

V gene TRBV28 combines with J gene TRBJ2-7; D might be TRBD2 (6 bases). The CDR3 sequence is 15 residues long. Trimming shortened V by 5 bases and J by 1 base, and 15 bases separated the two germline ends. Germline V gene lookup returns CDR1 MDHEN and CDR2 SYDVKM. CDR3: CASSRRGGRSYEQYF. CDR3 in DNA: TGTGCCAGCAGTCGGCGTGGAGGGAGGTCCTACGAGCAGTACTTC.

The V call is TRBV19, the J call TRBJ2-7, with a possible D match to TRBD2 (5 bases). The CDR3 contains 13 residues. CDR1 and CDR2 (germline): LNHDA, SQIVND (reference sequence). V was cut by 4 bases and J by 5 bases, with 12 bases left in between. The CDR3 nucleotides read TGTGCCAGTAGTACCTTAGAGGGTGACGAGCAGTACTTC. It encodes CASSTLEGDEQYF.

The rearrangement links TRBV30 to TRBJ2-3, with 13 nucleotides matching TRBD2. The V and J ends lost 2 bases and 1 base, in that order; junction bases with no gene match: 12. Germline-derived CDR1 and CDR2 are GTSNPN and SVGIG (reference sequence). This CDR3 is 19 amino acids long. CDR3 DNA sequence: TGTGCCTGGAGTCCCTCCCGGACTAGCGGGAGAGAGGGCACAGATACGCAGTATTTT. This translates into CAWSPSRTSGREGTDTQYF. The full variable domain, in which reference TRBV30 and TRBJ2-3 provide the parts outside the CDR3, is SQTIHQWPATLVQPVGSPLSLECTVEGTSNPNLYWYRQAAGRGLQLLFYSVGIGQISSEVPQNLSASRPQDRQFILSSKKLLLSDSGFYLCAWSPSRTSGREGTDTQYFGPGTRLTVL.

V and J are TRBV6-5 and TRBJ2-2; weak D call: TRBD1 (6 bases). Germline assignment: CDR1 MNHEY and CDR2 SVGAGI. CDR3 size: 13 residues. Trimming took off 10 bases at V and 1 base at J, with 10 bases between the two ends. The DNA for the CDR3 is TGTGCCAACCGGGACAAGAACACCGGGGAGCTGTTTTTT. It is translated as CANRDKNTGELFF.

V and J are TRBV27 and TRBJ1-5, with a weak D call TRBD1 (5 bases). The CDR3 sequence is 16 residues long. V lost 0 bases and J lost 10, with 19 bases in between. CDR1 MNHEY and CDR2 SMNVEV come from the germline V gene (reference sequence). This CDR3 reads CASSLSSSGGGSPQHF. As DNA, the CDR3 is TGTGCCAGCAGTTTATCCTCCTCGGGGGGGGGAAGCCCCCAGCATTTT.

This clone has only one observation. CDR3 in DNA: TGTGCCAGTAGTGGGGCGGGAGGGCCCCGTGAGACCCAGTACTTC. Protein product: CASSGAGGPRETQYF. The genes are TRBV19 and TRBJ2-5, with 9 bases aligning to TRBD2. This CDR3 has 15 residues. Trimming removed 5 bases from V and 5 bases from J; junction bases left unmatched: 9. From germline, CDR1 is LNHDA and CDR2 SQIVND (reference sequence).

The CDR3 region has the DNA TGTGCCAGCATGAGAGGCACTGAAGCTTTCTTT. It codes for CASMRGTEAFF. The chain uses TRBV25-1 and TRBJ1-1; D call uncertain. Trimming shortened V by 7 bases and J by 4 bases, and 7 bases separated the two germline ends. The CDR3 contains 11 residues. Germline V lookup: CDR1 MGHDK, CDR2 SYGVNS.